These T cell receptor beta chains were read from a single sample in a study of neurological immune-mediated disorders. TCRdb recomputed calls from the 5' RACE reads with MiXCR, one row per CDR3 protein. The sample lists 100,000 to 150,000 distinct CDR3 sequences; more than 2.5% were seen once. Sequenced: PBMCs. The origin of the receptors is a woman aged 25 to 39 with multiple sclerosis. The CDR3 runs from the conserved cysteine through the conserved F or W. The D gene is left open where the match is weak. The listing skips clone size in some rows; elsewhere it reads once, few, many or a size class.

TRBD1	TRBJ1-2	TRBV5-1	many	CASSLGQGNLGYTF	TGCGCCAGCAGCTTGGGACAGGGTAATCTTGGCTACACCTTC
.	TRBJ2-2	TRBV30	many	CAWSVIAPGELFF	TGTGCCTGGAGTGTAATAGCCCCCGGGGAGCTGTTTTTT
.	TRBJ2-3	TRBV24-1	many	CATSDTGSYGDTQYF	TGTGCCACCAGTGATACTGGCTCTTACGGAGATACGCAGTATTTT
TRBD2	TRBJ2-1	TRBV10-3	many	CAISETSGNEQFF	TGTGCCATCAGTGAGACTAGCGGCAATGAGCAGTTCTTC
.	TRBJ2-3	TRBV7-6	many	CASSLAWGRSGDTQYF	TGTGCCAGCAGCTTAGCGTGGGGCCGCTCGGGAGATACGCAGTATTTT
.	TRBJ1-2	TRBV6-5	many	CASSNASQANYGYTF	TGTGCCAGCAGTAACGCGAGTCAGGCCAACTATGGCTACACCTTC
TRBD1	TRBJ2-7	TRBV5-1	many	CASSLTGVREQYF	TGCGCCAGCAGCCTGACAGGGGTGAGAGAGCAGTACTTC
.	TRBJ2-1	TRBV20-1	.	CSARVGDRGFF	TGCAGTGCTAGAGTGGGGGACCGGGGGTTCTTC
TRBD1	TRBJ2-2	TRBV7-9	many	CASSITGDTGELFF	TGTGCCAGCAGCATCACAGGGGACACCGGGGAGCTGTTTTTT
.	TRBJ2-3	TRBV9	many	CASSPEVGLSTDTQYF	TGTGCCAGCAGCCCAGAGGTAGGGCTTAGCACAGATACGCAGTATTTT
.	TRBJ1-1	TRBV12-3/TRBV12-4	many	CASSLKWVTEAFF	TGTGCCAGCAGTCTCAAGTGGGTCACTGAAGCTTTCTTT
.	TRBJ2-7	TRBV12-3/TRBV12-4	many	CASSLGNSYEQYF	TGTGCCAGCAGTTTGGGGAACTCCTACGAGCAGTACTTC
TRBD1	TRBJ1-5	TRBV7-9	many	CASSATGTGNNQPQHF	TGTGCCAGCAGCGCCACCGGGACAGGGAACAATCAGCCCCAGCATTTT
TRBD1	TRBJ2-1	TRBV2	many	CASKGTGGNEQFF	TGTGCCAGCAAAGGGACAGGGGGCAATGAGCAGTTCTTC
.	TRBJ2-7	TRBV7-2	many	CASSFPSSVQYF	TGTGCCAGCAGCTTCCCCTCCTCGGTGCAGTACTTC
.	TRBJ1-5	TRBV15	many	CATSRDGGAQPQHF	TGTGCCACCAGCAGAGATGGGGGTGCACAGCCCCAGCATTTT
.	TRBJ1-1	TRBV7-9	many	CASSLGEPAGHEAFF	TGTGCCAGCAGCTTAGGGGAGCCGGCAGGCCATGAAGCTTTCTTT
.	TRBJ1-1	TRBV12-3/TRBV12-4	many	CASSYVAANTEAFF	TGTGCCAGCAGTTACGTGGCAGCGAACACTGAAGCTTTCTTT
TRBD1	TRBJ1-5	TRBV5-3	few	CARSLTTGVSNQPQHF	TGTGCCAGAAGCTTAACGACAGGGGTTAGCAATCAGCCCCAGCATTTT
TRBD2	TRBJ2-1	TRBV7-2	many	CASILRSGGAYYNEQFF	TGTGCCAGCATCCTACGTAGCGGGGGGGCCTACTACAATGAGCAGTTCTTC
.	TRBJ2-1	TRBV7-6	many	CASSLAGANNEQFF	TGTGCCAGCAGCTTAGCGGGGGCCAACAATGAGCAGTTCTTC
TRBD2	TRBJ2-1	TRBV20-1	many	CSARDGTSGPNNEQFF	TGCAGTGCTAGAGACGGGACTAGCGGACCAAACAATGAGCAGTTCTTC
.	TRBJ1-5	TRBV27	few	CASSPARGNQPQNF	TGTGCCAGCAGTCCAGCGCGGGGCAATCAGCCCCAGAATTTT
.	TRBJ1-5	TRBV7-2	many	CASSLETGQPQHF	TGTGCCAGCAGCTTAGAGACGGGGCAGCCCCAGCATTTT
TRBD1	TRBJ1-2	TRBV20-1	many	CSARRDRTNYGYTF	TGCAGTGCCCGCAGGGACAGGACTAACTATGGCTACACCTTC
TRBD1	TRBJ1-1	TRBV6-5	many	CASSFGQVNTEAFF	TGTGCCAGCAGTTTCGGACAGGTAAACACTGAAGCTTTCTTT